The clone carrying this T cell receptor (beta chain) was recorded many times. The antigen remains undetermined. Naive CD4+ T cells were purified with Tregs depleted by CD25. Study-wide findings and caveats: The TCR gene usage of tumor memory CD4+ T cells clustered together with blood and lymph node memory CD4+ cells and with lymph node naive CD4+ cells. Tumor-infiltrating Treg TCR alpha and beta sequences overlapped most with tumor naive CD4+ T cells, then blood naive.

V lost 3 bases and J lost 7, with 15 bases in between. The V gene's germline CDR1 is DFQATT and CDR2 SNEGSKA (reference sequence). The CDR3 totals 14 residues. Constant-region reverse primers amplified full-length variable regions, followed by semi-nested Nested Universal Primer A PCR. Each CDR3 protein gets one entry after TCRdb re-called the 5' RACE reads with MiXCR. This table has tens of thousands of distinct CDR3 sequences, roughly 18% appearing once. The receptor was derived from a female donor with breast cancer. The chain carries TRBV20-1 and TRBJ1-4; tentatively, D is TRBD1 (5 bases). The sequencing sample was made of naive CD4+ T cells sorted from blood. Subset of the sample: naive CD4+ T cells, CD4+CD45RA+CD25-. The CDR3 here is CSASGDWGGEKLFF. The CDR3 nucleotides read TGCAGTGCTAGTGGGGACTGGGGAGGTGAAAAACTGTTTTTT.